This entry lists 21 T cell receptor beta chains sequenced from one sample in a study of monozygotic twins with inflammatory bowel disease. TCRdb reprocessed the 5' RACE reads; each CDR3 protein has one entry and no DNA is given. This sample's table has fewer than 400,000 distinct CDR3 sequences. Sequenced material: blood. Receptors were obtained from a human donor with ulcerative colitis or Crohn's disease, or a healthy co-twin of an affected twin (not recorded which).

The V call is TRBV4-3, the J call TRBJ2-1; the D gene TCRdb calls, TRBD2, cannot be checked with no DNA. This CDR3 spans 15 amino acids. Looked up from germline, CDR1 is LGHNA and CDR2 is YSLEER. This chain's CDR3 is CASANSGRGRNEQFF.

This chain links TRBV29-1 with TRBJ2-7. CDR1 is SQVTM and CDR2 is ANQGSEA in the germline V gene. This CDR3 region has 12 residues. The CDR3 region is CSVKDSSGGQYF.

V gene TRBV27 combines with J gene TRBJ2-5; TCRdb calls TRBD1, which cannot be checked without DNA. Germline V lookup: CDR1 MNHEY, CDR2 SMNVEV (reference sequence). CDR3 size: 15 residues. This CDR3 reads CASSYDYRELKTQYF.

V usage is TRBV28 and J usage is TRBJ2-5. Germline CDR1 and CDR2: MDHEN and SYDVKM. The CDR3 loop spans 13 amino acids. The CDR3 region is CASNRGPEETQYF.

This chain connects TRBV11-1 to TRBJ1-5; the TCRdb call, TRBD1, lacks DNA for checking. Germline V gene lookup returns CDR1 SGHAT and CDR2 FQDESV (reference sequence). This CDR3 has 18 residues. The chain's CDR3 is CASSLGPPGQGWSQPQHF.

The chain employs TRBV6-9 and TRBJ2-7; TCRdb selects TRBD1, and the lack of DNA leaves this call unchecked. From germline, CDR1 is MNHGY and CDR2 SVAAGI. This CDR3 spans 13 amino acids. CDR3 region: CASIRDSTYEQYF.

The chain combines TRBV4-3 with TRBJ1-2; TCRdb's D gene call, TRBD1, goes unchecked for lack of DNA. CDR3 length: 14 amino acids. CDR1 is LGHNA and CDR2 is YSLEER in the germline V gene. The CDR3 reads CASSQAPGNYGYTF.

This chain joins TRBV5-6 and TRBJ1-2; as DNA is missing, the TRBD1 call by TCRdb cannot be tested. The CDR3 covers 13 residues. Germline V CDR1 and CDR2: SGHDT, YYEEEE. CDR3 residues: CASSTDTNYGYTF.

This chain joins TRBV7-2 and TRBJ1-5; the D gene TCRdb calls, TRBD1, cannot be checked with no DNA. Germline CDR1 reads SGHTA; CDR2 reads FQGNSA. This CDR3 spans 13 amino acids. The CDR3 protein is CASSSVRAQPQHF.

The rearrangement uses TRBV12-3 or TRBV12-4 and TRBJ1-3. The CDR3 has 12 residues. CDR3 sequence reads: CASIHLGNTIYF.

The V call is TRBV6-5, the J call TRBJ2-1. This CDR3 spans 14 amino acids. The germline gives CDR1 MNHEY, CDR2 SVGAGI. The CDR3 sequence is CASSYTQTYNEQFF.

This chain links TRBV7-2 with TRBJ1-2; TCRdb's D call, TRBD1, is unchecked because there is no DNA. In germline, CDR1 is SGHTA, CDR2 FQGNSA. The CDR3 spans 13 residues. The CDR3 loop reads CASTSDRGHGYTF.

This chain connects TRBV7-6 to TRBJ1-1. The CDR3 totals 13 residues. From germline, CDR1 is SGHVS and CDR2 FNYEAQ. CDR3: CASSLQRYTEAFF.

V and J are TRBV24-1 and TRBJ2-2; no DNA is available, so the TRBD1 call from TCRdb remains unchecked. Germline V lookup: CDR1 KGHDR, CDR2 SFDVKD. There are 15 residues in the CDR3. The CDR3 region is CATSDFGQGSGELFF.

This chain's CDR3 is CASSTQTLNTEAFF. The chain uses TRBV19 and TRBJ1-1. Germline CDR1 and CDR2: LNHDA and SQIVND (reference sequence). This CDR3 has 14 amino acids. Looking up the rest from reference TRBV19 and TRBJ1-1 gives the full variable domain: DGGITQSPKYLFRKEGQNVTLSCEQNLNHDAMYWYRQDPGQGLRLIYYSQIVNDFQKGDIAEGYSVSREKKESFPLTVTSAQKNPTAFYLCASSTQTLNTEAFFGQGTRLTVV.

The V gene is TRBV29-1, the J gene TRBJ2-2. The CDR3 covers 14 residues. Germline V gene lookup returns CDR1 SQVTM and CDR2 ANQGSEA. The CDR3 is CSVGGPTGTGELFF.

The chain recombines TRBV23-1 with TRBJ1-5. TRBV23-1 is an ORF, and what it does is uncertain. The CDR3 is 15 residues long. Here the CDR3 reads CASSQQPVSNQPQHF.

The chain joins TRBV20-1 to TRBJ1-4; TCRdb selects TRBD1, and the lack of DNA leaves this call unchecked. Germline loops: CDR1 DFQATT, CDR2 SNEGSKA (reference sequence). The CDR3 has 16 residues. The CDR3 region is CSAGDRRRLTNEKLFF.

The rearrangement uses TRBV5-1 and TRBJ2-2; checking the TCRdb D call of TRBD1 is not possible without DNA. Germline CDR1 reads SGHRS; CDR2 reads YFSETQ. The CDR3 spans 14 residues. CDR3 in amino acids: CASSLDGGTGELFF. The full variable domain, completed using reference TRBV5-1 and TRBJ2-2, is KAGVTQTPRYLIKTRGQQVTLSCSPISGHRSVSWYQQTPGQGLQFLFEYFSETQRNKGNFPGRFSGRQFSNSRSEMNVSTLELGDSALYLCASSLDGGTGELFFGEGSRLTVL.

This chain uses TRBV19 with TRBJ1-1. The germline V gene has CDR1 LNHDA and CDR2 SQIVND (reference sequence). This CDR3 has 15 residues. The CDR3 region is CASSSTALMNTEAFF.

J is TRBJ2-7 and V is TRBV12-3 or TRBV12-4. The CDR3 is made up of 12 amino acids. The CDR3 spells CASGSVVNEQYF.